This record concerns one T cell receptor (beta chain) sequence. Which antigen it targets is not known. Base qualities are missing; no much larger clone stands one base away. Preparation of the library involved the immunoSEQ multiplex PCR assay. The multiplex PCR relied on a mix of 60 forward primers for TCR Vbeta segments and 13 reverse primers for TCR Jbeta segments. The CDR3 region of rearranged TCR beta genes was amplified from genomic DNA by a multiplex PCR assay. Amplified TCR beta libraries were sequenced as 87-base-pair reads on the Illumina HiSeq System. On the study's bioinformatics: In a later analysis, some 80 million unique TCR beta chains were counted across the roughly 670 repertoires, and roughly 11 million of these chains were shared by at least two donors. Raw reads were error-corrected and collapsed into unique sequences by a nearest-neighbor algorithm in which closely related sequences were merged to remove PCR and sequencing errors. CDR3 sequences were aligned to IMGT reference sequences to assign V, D and J gene segments. For a sequence to be retained, a match of at least six nucleotides to both a V gene segment and a J gene segment was required. A rearrangement counted as productive if the CDR3 had no stop codons and remained in frame with V and J, and every other rearrangement counted as non-productive. Following IMGT convention, CDR3 was defined as the stretch from the second conserved V-encoded cysteine up to the conserved J-encoded phenylalanine. In an earlier analysis of 550 to 650 of the donors, sequences lacking an unambiguous match to a single V gene segment were excluded. In an earlier analysis of some 590 of the donors, a V segment was called functional when productive rearrangements were above 56.7%, and segregating when the standard deviation between donors exceeded 5%. A statistical classification framework was developed to diagnose cytomegalovirus status using the catalog of TCR beta chain sequences. V and J gene assignment, in a later analysis, came from comparing TCR nucleotide sequences with IMGT/GENE-DB human TR gene sequences. The TCRdist pipeline was used in a later analysis to assign CDR3 sequences and most-parsimonious VDJ recombination scenarios. In a later analysis, every TCR beta chain was defined by the combination of its CDR3 amino acid sequence and its V-gene family, and reads without a unique V-gene family were dropped. To address suspected cross-contamination and a sequencing artifact, a later analysis removed 592 highly shared, low-generation-probability nucleotide sequences. A later analysis calculated a clonal expansion index for each public chain from normalized within-repertoire ranks of inferred template counts. A later analysis computed generation probabilities with a VDJ recombination model fitted to out-of-frame rearrangements, and checked the results against IGoR. A later analysis scored TCR-TCR, TCR-HLA and TCR-CMV co-occurrence with hypergeometric tests, applying a repertoire-size bias correction to TCR pairs. In a later analysis, false discovery rates were estimated by permuting HLA or CMV assignments 20 times. A later analysis grouped co-occurring TCRs with DBSCAN, adding TCRdist sequence similarity when clustering within HLA-allele-positive subsets. Repertoires with fewer than 30,000 or more than 120,000 public chains, plus five repertoires with anomalous nucleotide sharing, were excluded from co-occurrence clustering. TCRdb holds this immuneACCESS table with in-frame rearrangements only. Some clones are missing; in checked studies, unresolved V genes explain under half, and the rest has no known cause. Clone size and V and J calls were adopted from that table, with D and trimming inferred from the DNA. In all, the sample holds approximately 180,000 clones, and approximately 84% of those were seen once. The ten largest clones add up to 4.8% of the sample.

This entry is derived from a study of cytomegalovirus exposure and HLA in healthy donors (dated by TCRdb to the late 2010s). For the study in its entirety: An earlier analysis of about 560 of the donors reported approximately 280 Gb of sequence data and 117 million unique TCR beta sequences obtained from 150 million to 200 million T cells. The number of donors typed differed by locus, with about 629-640 for A, B, C, DRB1 and DQB1, over 500 for DQA1, 600 to 610 for DPA1, and some 450 for DPB1. The study profiled the T cell repertoires of some 610 subjects by immunosequencing and related them to cytomegalovirus serostatus. An early release that covered roughly 600 HLA-typed donors contained 300 to 350 gigabases of sequencing data and about 93 million unique TCR sequences. Alongside the repertoire data, information on donor age, sex, ethnicity and CMV serostatus was compiled. All discovery cohort repertoires had been generated using a single sequencing platform. Among a few hundred genotyped donors of the cohort, an average of around 240,000 unique TCR beta nucleotide sequences were sequenced per donor, around 20% of them non-productive. Both class I and class II loci were covered by HLA typing, at four-digit resolution. The study was designed to test whether signatures of past pathogen exposure could be identified by cataloging public T cell receptors. To predict cytomegalovirus infection status, the study brought together high-throughput TCR immunosequencing, statistical association of individual TCRs with disease status, and machine learning. A handful of DR-DQ haplotypes were treated as single units for association and clustering because of strong linkage in the cohort. In addition to the first cohort of hundreds of subjects, a separate validation cohort of under 150 different subjects was used. A later genetic analysis took genome-wide SNP genotypes for about three fifths of the 666 donors and used that subset as a discovery cohort. An earlier analysis of 587 of the donors used high-throughput TCR beta sequencing to judge whether each TCR beta V gene segment behaved as functional or pseudogenic. Rather than using new phenotypic data, the later analysis identified candidate immune exposures from TCR beta sequences and from how often those sequences occurred across donors. In a later analysis, previously published TCR beta repertoires from 550 to 700 donors were re-analyzed and high-resolution HLA genotyping was added so that TCR occurrence patterns could be studied. Of the roughly 400 genotyped donors, approximately 83% fell in the genetic ancestry cluster associated with self-reported Caucasian donors. Overall results and qualifications from the work: Only TCR beta chains were sequenced in this cohort, and the absence of alpha or paired-chain data limited detectable features. A later analysis found that TCR association rates varied across HLA loci, with DRB1 alleles showing the most associated TCRs and HLA-C alleles the fewest. Some IMGT-functional V segments, including TRBV6-2 and TRBV6-3, could not be distinguished by the 87-base-pair reads and were therefore excluded. According to a later analysis, parvovirus B19, influenza, CMV and Epstein-Barr virus appeared linked to several top co-occurrence clusters. A further reported finding was that TCR beta sequences accurately predicted the HLA-A and HLA-B alleles for most subjects in the first cohort. The sequencing pipeline was judged likely to have produced a cluster of highly shared sequence variants as a technical artifact. When HLA alleles, especially DR and DQ, strongly co-occurred, attributing TCR associations to individual alleles was difficult. Most TCR sequences were observed very rarely across donors, whereas some public TCRs were present in many individuals. In a later analysis, HLA-associated TCR beta chains showed more clonal expansion and lower generation probabilities than non-associated chains that were equally common. The classifier was reported to diagnose cytomegalovirus status with high specificity and sensitivity in both the original cohort and the validation cohort. Immune exposure information for the cohort was limited to CMV serostatus. The authors suggested that the approach could potentially be extended to other disease states and immunological phenotypes. Most CMV-associated TCR beta chains appeared to be HLA-restricted in a later analysis, and the HLA associations seemed to be driven largely by CMV exposure. Correlated functional status among segregating V segments might reflect linkage disequilibrium, but an unknown experimental factor could not be ruled out. In vitro tests confirmed that a few of the cytomegalovirus-associated TCR beta chains recognize cytomegalovirus antigens. Because HLA typing was unavailable for some donors at each locus, only the typed subset was used in association tests. A total of roughly 160 TCR beta chains were listed by the study as associated with cytomegalovirus. A later genetic analysis reported fewer N-insertions in productive TCRs among donors in an Asian-associated ancestry cluster than the roughly 700-donor mean. Because counts were too low, about 17 rarely observed V segments, including chromosome 9 orphons, were excluded from the earlier analysis of some 540 of the donors. Presence/absence analyses assumed roughly uniform sequencing depth across donors, an assumption that may not hold. Broadly in line with IMGT annotations, most TCR beta V segments showed up in productive rearrangements about 87% or about 30% of the time in an earlier analysis of under 700 of the donors. Specific HLA alleles were associated with 18,000 or so TCR beta sequences at a false discovery rate of 0.05 in a later analysis. In a later genetic analysis, a missense DCLRE1C variant was associated with V-gene and J-gene trimming of TCR beta chains, and the association was replicated in an independent cohort.

Unmatched junction bases come to 9, with V trimmed by 2 bases and J by 7 bases. CDR1 SGHVS and CDR2 FNYEAQ are derived from the germline V gene. The CDR3 numbers 16 residues from cysteine through phenylalanine. Only CDR3 DNA is held: 48 bases, read in frame from base 1. The cohort consisted of approximately 690 healthy bone marrow donors. Cohort members were all nominally healthy when sampled, although unrecorded immune exposures were likely present. The donor was CMV seropositive and belonged to the group of 250 to 300 seropositive cohort members. A peripheral blood sample was collected from each donor, and TCR beta sequencing was performed on peripheral blood mononuclear cells. The Qiagen DNeasy Blood Extraction Kit was used to extract genomic DNA from the blood cell samples.

The origin of this receptor is a girl between 5 and 17 years old in good health and CMV-seropositive. This receptor chain uses TRBV7-6 and TRBJ2-1; TRBD2 lines up with 9 middle nucleotides. The sample was PBMCs. The CDR3 has the sequence CASSLLWRGGKNEQFF. The DNA reads as follows: TGTGCCAGCAGCTTACTCTGGCGGGGGGGCAAAAATGAGCAGTTCTTC.